Listed here are 8 T cell receptor beta chains from one sample, sequenced in a study of brain T cells in children with intractable seizures. Time point specified: blood from clinic visit 5 months post-surgery; TSC patient then seizure free. Libraries were prepared by immunoSEQ multiplex PCR; TCRdb keeps only in-frame clonotypes and omits some of them. This sample has about 340,000 clones, with 85% to 95% found just once. The material sequenced was peripheral blood, taken approximately 5 months after surgery. These receptors all come from a boy under three years old with tuberous sclerosis and intractable seizures.

The table lists this clone with a count of one. The chain uses TRBV7-2 and TRBJ2-5; TRBD2 agrees at 7 bases. This CDR3 is built from 17 residues. CDR1 SGHTA and CDR2 FQGNSA come from the germline V gene. V lost 4 bases, J lost 2 bases, and 13 bases stayed unmatched. Written as DNA, the CDR3 is TGTGCCAGCAGCTCACCGGAGGGGACTAAGAGTCAAGAGACCCAGTACTTC. Translation gives CASSSPEGTKSQETQYF.

CDR3 in amino acids: CASNTGQGLNQPQHF. The DNA for the CDR3 is TGTGCCAGCAATACTGGACAGGGCTTAAATCAGCCCCAGCATTTT. This chain connects TRBV6-6 to TRBJ1-5; 8 positions match TRBD1. J gave up 4 bases and V 7 bases, and 9 bases lay outside the gene matches. The germline V gene has CDR1 MNHNY and CDR2 SVGAGI (reference sequence). The CDR3 is made up of 15 amino acids.

The J gene is TRBJ2-1, the V gene TRBV10-1; D is tentatively TRBD1 or TRBD2 (5 bases each). The V end lost 1 base, the J end lost 8 bases, and 9 bases lay between the germline ends. The germline gives CDR1 WNHNN, CDR2 SYGVQD (reference sequence). CDR3 length: 13 amino acids. The CDR3 spells CASSEWGWDEQFF. Written as DNA, the CDR3 is TGCGCCAGCAGTGAGTGGGGGTGGGATGAGCAGTTCTTC.

V and J are TRBV30 and TRBJ2-7; TRBD1 or TRBD2 may be the D gene (5 bases each). CDR1 is GTSNPN, CDR2 SVGIG, per germline (reference sequence). With 2 bases removed from V and 7 bases from J, the gap between germline ends came to 9 bases. The CDR3 is 11 amino acids. CDR3 sequence reads: CAWSFWGEQYF. As DNA, the CDR3 is TGTGCCTGGAGTTTCTGGGGGGAGCAGTACTTC.

V gene TRBV12-3 or TRBV12-4 combines with J gene TRBJ1-1; unclear D gene. V dropped 5 bases and J dropped 4 bases, with 5 bases sitting between them. There are 11 residues in the CDR3. In DNA, the CDR3 is TGTGCCAGCAGTCCCAGCACTGAAGCTTTCTTT. Its translation: CASSPSTEAFF.

The rearrangement joins TRBV3-1 (or the pseudogene TRBV3-2) to TRBJ1-1; TRBD1 matches at 7 bases. The V and J ends lost 3 bases and 4 bases, in that order; junction bases with no gene match: 8. Germline V gene data show CDR1 as LGHDT and CDR2 as YNNKEL (reference sequence). The CDR3 runs to 15 residues. The CDR3 sequence: CASSQGDSYFTEAFF. The CDR3 DNA is TGTGCCAGCAGCCAGGGGGACAGTTACTTCACTGAAGCTTTCTTT.

The chain joins TRBV7-2 to TRBJ1-3, with 7 bases identical to TRBD1. Trimming at V came to 10 bases and at J to 8 bases, leaving 11 bases not matched to a gene. Germline V gene sequence: CDR1 SGHTA, CDR2 FQGNSA. The CDR3 totals 13 residues. CDR3 DNA: TGTGCCAACCAGGACAGGAACGGGCACACCATATATTTT. This codes for CANQDRNGHTIYF.

This chain connects TRBV7-9 to TRBJ2-7; D gene uncertain. CDR3 length: 12 amino acids. Germline CDR1 is SEHNR and CDR2 is FQNEAQ (reference sequence). V was trimmed by 4 bases and J by 6 bases, leaving 10 bases between them. CDR3 sequence: CASSYIMVEQYF. The CDR3 bases are TGTGCCAGCAGCTACATAATGGTCGAGCAGTACTTC.